This TCR beta chain originates from a study of tumor-infiltrating lymphocytes in primary liver carcinoma. Note on this clonotype: Antigen specificity is unknown. At one end, the junction sequence differs from germline, possibly due to a read error.

Co-extraction of RNA and DNA was performed on roughly 17-32 mg of unsorted bulk tissue. Surgeons resected the patients' primary liver carcinomas. Every tumor specimen contained over 80% viable tumor cells. Using a constant-region primer together with ProtoScript II reverse transcriptase, TCR beta cDNA was made from 500 ng of total RNA. It was through three nested multiplex PCR rounds of slightly modified ARM-PCR that TCR beta libraries arose. TCRdb re-derived calls from the multiplex PCR reads in MiXCR, one entry per CDR3 protein. This repertoire shows fewer than 150,000 distinct CDR3 sequences, less than 80% found once; its top ten account for approximately 9.7%. The study's findings and limits: Pairs of tumor regions overlapped more than tumor-adjacent and tumor-blood pairs did.

Sequencing input: liver tumor tissue from sampling region 1. The subset was: tumor region T1, superior pole. The TCR sequence derives from a woman in her sixties with primary liver carcinoma and hepatitis B virus infection.

For the CDR3, the DNA is TGTGTCAGCAGCTTAGAAGGGTGGGGTATGCCCCAGCGTTTT. Its translation is CVSSLEGWGMPQRF. The chain couples TRBV5-6 to TRBJ1-5; D is unclear. The CDR3 covers 14 residues. Germline CDR1 SGHDT, CDR2 YYEEEE. The full variable domain, its missing parts supplied by reference TRBV5-6 and TRBJ1-5, is DAGVTQSPTHLIKTRGQQVTLRCSPKSGHDTVSWYQQALGQGPQFIFQYYEEEERQRGNFPDRFSGHQFPNYSSELNVNALLLGDSALYLCVSSLEGWGMPQRFGDGTRLSIL.